The source of this TCR beta chain is a study of prognosis after radiotherapy for stage I lung cancer. Study at large: Without exception, patients with non-small cell lung cancer were deemed medically inoperable. General study points: A difference in TRBV and TRBJ gene usage was reportedly seen between patients with and without metastases.

From genomic DNA, two-round multiplex PCR was used to amplify TCR beta CDR3. Amplification in first-round PCR relied on primers specific to each TRBV and TRBJ gene. TCRdb called the multiplex PCR reads again in MiXCR, with one record for every CDR3 protein. The table has under 55,000 distinct CDR3 sequences, less than 35% seen once; the top ten hold 9.2%. Germline V CDR1 and CDR2: MNHNS, SASEGT. With 6 bases removed from V and 4 bases from J, the gap between germline ends came to 13 bases. The CDR3 totals 13 residues. A word on this clonotype: Antigen specificity is unknown.

The specimen was PBMCs, collected before or after stereotactic body radiation therapy (not recorded which). This clonotype was obtained from a donor of 50 years or more with non-small cell lung cancer. J is TRBJ2-7 and V is TRBV6-1; D not certain. CDR3 residues: CASRWAVGYEQYF. CDR3 coding DNA: TGTGCCAGCAGATGGGCAGTTGGTTACGAGCAGTACTTC.